This is a list of T cell receptor beta chains from one sample in a study of T cell responses to AZD1222 COVID-19 vaccine. TCRdb's copy holds only in-frame clones and misses some; the assay was immunoSEQ multiplex PCR. This repertoire shows just over 150,000 clones, 90% found once; its top ten account for 1.5% to 2%. The source material was peripheral blood, sampled on day 0 of AZD1222 vaccination. The receptors were gathered from an adult in good health. Each CDR3 is given with its conserved first and last residue. The order of the fields is J gene, clone size, V gene, D gene, CDR3 protein, CDR3 DNA. A D gene is named only where the DNA matches it firmly. A clone size is listed for some rows: how often the clone was seen (once, few, many), or a class if it is expanded.

j_call: TRBJ2-2
clone_size: .
v_call: TRBV12-5
d_call: .
cdr3_aa: CASGLVLGANTGELFF
cdr3_nt: TGTGCTAGTGGTTTGGTCTTGGGGGCGAACACCGGGGAGCTGTTTTTT

j_call: TRBJ2-7
clone_size: .
v_call: TRBV21-1
d_call: .
cdr3_aa: CASSLQGASYYEQYF
cdr3_nt: TGTGCCAGCAGCTTACAGGGGGCATCCTACTACGAGCAGTACTTC

j_call: TRBJ2-1
clone_size: .
v_call: TRBV28
d_call: .
cdr3_aa: CASSYVSLSEQFF
cdr3_nt: TGTGCCAGCAGTTACGTCTCGCTGAGTGAGCAGTTCTTC

j_call: TRBJ2-7
clone_size: .
v_call: TRBV5-1
d_call: .
cdr3_aa: CASSLGGTYSYEQYF
cdr3_nt: TGCGCCAGCAGCTTGGGGGGAACCTACTCCTACGAGCAGTACTTC

j_call: TRBJ1-6
clone_size: .
v_call: TRBV6-5
d_call: TRBD1
cdr3_aa: CASSQRTGNSPLHF
cdr3_nt: TGTGCCAGCAGTCAAAGGACAGGAAATTCACCCCTCCACTTT

j_call: TRBJ2-6
clone_size: .
v_call: TRBV27
d_call: TRBD1
cdr3_aa: CASSPTGAGANVLTF
cdr3_nt: TGTGCCAGCAGCCCGACAGGGGCCGGGGCCAACGTCCTGACTTTC

j_call: TRBJ1-4
clone_size: .
v_call: TRBV4-2
d_call: .
cdr3_aa: CASSPPGTNEKLFF
cdr3_nt: TGTGCCAGCAGCCCCCCGGGAACTAATGAAAAACTGTTTTTT

j_call: TRBJ1-5
clone_size: .
v_call: TRBV4-1
d_call: .
cdr3_aa: CASSQVAGNQPQHF
cdr3_nt: TGCGCCAGCAGCCAAGTAGCAGGTAATCAGCCCCAGCATTTT

j_call: TRBJ2-7
clone_size: .
v_call: TRBV28
d_call: TRBD2
cdr3_aa: CASSLSTSGYSPTYEQYF
cdr3_nt: TGTGCCAGCAGTTTATCGACTAGCGGGTATAGCCCAACCTACGAGCAGTACTTC

j_call: TRBJ2-1
clone_size: .
v_call: TRBV4-2
d_call: TRBD2
cdr3_aa: CASSQEGLAGVNEQFF
cdr3_nt: TGTGCCAGCAGCCAAGAGGGTCTAGCGGGAGTTAATGAGCAGTTCTTC

j_call: TRBJ2-7
clone_size: .
v_call: TRBV29-1
d_call: .
cdr3_aa: CSVEDQGREQYF
cdr3_nt: TGCAGCGTTGAAGACCAGGGCAGGGAGCAGTACTTC

j_call: TRBJ2-1
clone_size: .
v_call: TRBV24-1
d_call: .
cdr3_aa: CATSDSRSPKNYNEQFF
cdr3_nt: TGTGCCACCAGTGATTCTAGGAGCCCGAAAAACTACAATGAGCAGTTCTTC

j_call: TRBJ2-1
clone_size: .
v_call: TRBV7-6
d_call: TRBD2
cdr3_aa: CASSFGSSGYYNEQFF
cdr3_nt: TGTGCCAGCAGCTTTGGGTCTAGCGGGTATTACAATGAGCAGTTCTTC

j_call: TRBJ2-7
clone_size: .
v_call: TRBV4-1
d_call: .
cdr3_aa: CASSQEVAPYEQYF
cdr3_nt: TGCGCCAGCAGCCAGGAAGTTGCCCCCTACGAGCAGTACTTC

j_call: TRBJ1-2
clone_size: .
v_call: TRBV28
d_call: .
cdr3_aa: CASSLGGPNYGYTF
cdr3_nt: TGTGCCAGCAGTTTAGGGGGGCCAAACTATGGCTACACCTTC

j_call: TRBJ1-2
clone_size: .
v_call: TRBV2
d_call: TRBD1
cdr3_aa: CASSDRGPYGYTF
cdr3_nt: TGTGCCAGCAGCGACAGGGGGCCCTATGGCTACACCTTC

j_call: TRBJ1-2
clone_size: .
v_call: TRBV24-1
d_call: TRBD1
cdr3_aa: CATSADRGSGYTF
cdr3_nt: TGTGCCACCAGTGCTGACAGGGGGTCCGGCTACACCTTC

j_call: TRBJ2-5
clone_size: .
v_call: TRBV27
d_call: .
cdr3_aa: CASSPVSGQTQYF
cdr3_nt: TGTGCCAGCAGTCCTGTGTCGGGTCAGACCCAGTACTTC

j_call: TRBJ2-2
clone_size: once
v_call: TRBV5-6
d_call: TRBD1
cdr3_aa: CASSSATTGGVGELFF
cdr3_nt: TGTGCCAGCAGCTCCGCGACGACAGGGGGGGTAGGGGAGCTGTTTTTT

j_call: TRBJ2-7
clone_size: .
v_call: TRBV4-2
d_call: TRBD2
cdr3_aa: CASSHVTLAGSSYEQYF
cdr3_nt: TGTGCCAGCAGCCACGTAACTCTAGCGGGGAGCTCCTACGAGCAGTACTTC

j_call: TRBJ1-1
clone_size: .
v_call: TRBV6-5
d_call: TRBD1
cdr3_aa: CASSDRDRLNTEAFF
cdr3_nt: TGTGCCAGCAGCGACCGGGACAGGCTAAACACTGAAGCTTTCTTT

j_call: TRBJ2-2
clone_size: .
v_call: TRBV6-5
d_call: .
cdr3_aa: CASRRGYPAGELFF
cdr3_nt: TGTGCCAGCAGGAGAGGATACCCGGCCGGGGAGCTGTTTTTT

j_call: TRBJ1-4
clone_size: .
v_call: TRBV5-1
d_call: TRBD1
cdr3_aa: CASSRESQGAGEKLFF
cdr3_nt: TGCGCCAGCAGCCGGGAATCGCAGGGGGCGGGTGAAAAACTGTTTTTT

j_call: TRBJ2-4
clone_size: .
v_call: TRBV27
d_call: .
cdr3_aa: CASSLQAPTGAKNIQYF
cdr3_nt: TGTGCCAGCAGTTTACAGGCCCCCACAGGGGCCAAAAACATTCAGTACTTC

j_call: TRBJ2-2
clone_size: once
v_call: TRBV7-6
d_call: TRBD2
cdr3_aa: CASSFSGRGTGELFF
cdr3_nt: TGTGCCAGCAGCTTTAGCGGGAGGGGCACCGGGGAGCTGTTTTTT

j_call: TRBJ2-1
clone_size: .
v_call: TRBV27
d_call: .
cdr3_aa: CASFSASSYNEQFF
cdr3_nt: TGTGCCAGCTTCAGCGCGAGCTCCTACAATGAGCAGTTCTTC

j_call: TRBJ1-5
clone_size: .
v_call: TRBV7-2
d_call: TRBD1
cdr3_aa: CASSSQWTGNQPQHF
cdr3_nt: TGTGCCAGCAGCTCACAATGGACAGGGAATCAGCCCCAGCATTTT

j_call: TRBJ2-5
clone_size: .
v_call: TRBV4-1
d_call: TRBD2
cdr3_aa: CASSQGLAGETQYF
cdr3_nt: TGCGCCAGCAGCCAAGGACTAGCGGGGGAGACCCAGTACTTC

j_call: TRBJ2-3
clone_size: .
v_call: TRBV29-1
d_call: TRBD1
cdr3_aa: CSVERRAGGSADTQYF
cdr3_nt: TGCAGCGTTGAACGGCGGGCAGGGGGCTCTGCAGATACGCAGTATTTT

j_call: TRBJ2-7
clone_size: .
v_call: TRBV27
d_call: .
cdr3_aa: CASSRNQGLEQYF
cdr3_nt: TGTGCCAGCAGCCGGAACCAGGGTCTCGAGCAGTACTTC

j_call: TRBJ2-3
clone_size: .
v_call: TRBV4-3
d_call: TRBD1
cdr3_aa: CASSQRTGRDTQYF
cdr3_nt: TGCGCCAGCAGCCAAAGGACAGGGAGAGATACGCAGTATTTT

j_call: TRBJ1-5
clone_size: once
v_call: TRBV6-5
d_call: .
cdr3_aa: CASSSGTNQPQHF
cdr3_nt: TGTGCCAGCAGTTCAGGGACTAATCAGCCCCAGCATTTT

j_call: TRBJ1-2
clone_size: once
v_call: TRBV12-3/TRBV12-4
d_call: .
cdr3_aa: CASSPQGISGYTF
cdr3_nt: TGTGCCAGCAGTCCCCAGGGCATCTCTGGCTACACCTTC

j_call: TRBJ1-2
clone_size: .
v_call: TRBV28
d_call: .
cdr3_aa: CASSTYRREANYGYTF
cdr3_nt: TGTGCCAGCAGTACCTATCGTAGGGAAGCTAACTATGGCTACACCTTC

j_call: TRBJ2-1
clone_size: .
v_call: TRBV5-8
d_call: TRBD2
cdr3_aa: CASSEVVAGGGPSYNEQFF
cdr3_nt: TGTGCCAGCAGCGAGGTAGTAGCGGGAGGGGGACCCTCCTACAATGAGCAGTTCTTC

j_call: TRBJ1-2
clone_size: .
v_call: TRBV18
d_call: .
cdr3_aa: CASSREDGELRGYTF
cdr3_nt: TGTGCCAGCTCACGGGAGGACGGAGAGCTACGGGGCTACACCTTC

j_call: TRBJ1-5
clone_size: once
v_call: TRBV28
d_call: TRBD1
cdr3_aa: CASIHRDRGWDQPQHF
cdr3_nt: TGTGCCAGCATCCACCGGGACAGGGGTTGGGATCAGCCCCAGCATTTT

j_call: TRBJ1-2
clone_size: .
v_call: TRBV5-8
d_call: .
cdr3_aa: CASSRHLGRGGRYGYTF
cdr3_nt: TGTGCCAGCAGCCGCCATCTTGGACGGGGGGGACGCTATGGCTACACCTTC

j_call: TRBJ1-4
clone_size: .
v_call: TRBV28
d_call: TRBD1
cdr3_aa: CASGWDSRNEKLFF
cdr3_nt: TGTGCCAGCGGTTGGGACAGCAGAAATGAAAAACTGTTTTTT

j_call: TRBJ2-1
clone_size: .
v_call: TRBV7-3
d_call: .
cdr3_aa: CASSFGGFNEQFF
cdr3_nt: TGTGCCAGCAGCTTTGGGGGCTTTAATGAGCAGTTCTTC

j_call: TRBJ2-7
clone_size: .
v_call: TRBV28
d_call: .
cdr3_aa: CASRGGGHLTGVSSYEQYF
cdr3_nt: TGTGCCAGCAGGGGGGGAGGACACCTAACCGGGGTTAGCTCCTACGAGCAGTACTTC

j_call: TRBJ1-5
clone_size: .
v_call: TRBV11-2
d_call: TRBD1
cdr3_aa: CASSLHSGGGQPQHF
cdr3_nt: TGTGCCAGCAGCCTACACTCAGGGGGCGGTCAGCCCCAGCATTTT

j_call: TRBJ1-2
clone_size: .
v_call: TRBV28
d_call: .
cdr3_aa: CASSFAGNYGYTF
cdr3_nt: TGTGCCAGCAGCTTTGCGGGAAACTATGGCTACACCTTC

j_call: TRBJ2-3
clone_size: few
v_call: TRBV5-4
d_call: TRBD2
cdr3_aa: CASSLARLADRTDTQYF
cdr3_nt: TGTGCCAGCAGCTTGGCCCGACTAGCGGATAGGACCGATACGCAGTATTTT

j_call: TRBJ1-3
clone_size: .
v_call: TRBV11-2
d_call: .
cdr3_aa: CASSFGRPSSGNTIYF
cdr3_nt: TGTGCCAGCAGCTTTGGGAGGCCGAGCTCTGGAAACACCATATATTTT